This T cell receptor (beta chain) was captured in a study of T-cell reconstitution after alpha-beta-depleted transplantation in children. General study points: Alpha-beta T cells about two months after transplant reportedly derived from several hundred expanded graft clones. One year after transplant, T-cell counts and diversity came mostly from newly produced T cells. It was surviving recipient T cells and thymic progenitors that gave some patients high TCRbeta diversity at day 60.

As it was prepared, the TCRbeta library received unique molecular identifiers. TCRdb recomputed calls from the PCR reads with MiXCR, one row per CDR3 protein. The table lists around 17,000 distinct CDR3 sequences, approximately 5.3% of them singletons. Germline CDR1 MGHRA, CDR2 YSYEKL. Trimming pared 1 base from V and 1 base from J, leaving 4 bases between. The CDR3 sequence is 13 residues long. This clonotype was picked up many times. Its antigen remains unknown. The sequence derives from a boy under 18 with acute lymphoblastic leukemia, due to receive a stem cell transplant. The J gene is TRBJ1-1, the V gene TRBV4-1; D is uncertain. The sample consisted of PBMCs, taken before TCRalphabeta/CD19-depleted stem cell transplant. For the CDR3, the DNA is TGCGCCAGCAGCCAAGTCGGGAACACTGAAGCTTTCTTT. Its translation is CASSQVGNTEAFF.